The 3 T cell receptor beta chains below come from one sample, sequenced in a study of post-analysis software for immune sequencing data. Regarding the study as a whole: Five TRBV segments, including TRBV5-6, TRBV5-1 and TRBV20-1, were more frequent in patients than controls.

These receptors have no known antigen. Every TCR beta cDNA library bore unique molecular identifiers. TCRdb re-derived calls from the PCR reads in MiXCR, one entry per CDR3 protein. The data show roughly 800,000 distinct CDR3 sequences, with roughly 27% seen just once and more than 0.45% held by the top ten. Sequenced material: blood. Receptors originate from a girl between 5 and 17 years old with multiple sclerosis.

The chain has TRBV20-1 and TRBJ2-3; no clear D. The germline V gene has CDR1 DFQATT and CDR2 SNEGSKA (reference sequence). The CDR3 consists of 14 residues. Trimming took off 1 base at V and 3 bases at J, with 11 bases between the two ends. DNA of the CDR3: TGCAGTGCTAGAGCGTATGAAGGGACAGATACGCAGTATTTT. Protein: CSARAYEGTDTQYF.

This clonotype was counted between two and nine times. The chain links TRBV2 to TRBJ1-2; D not resolved. The CDR3 is 13 amino acids. CDR1 and CDR2 (germline): SNHLY, FYNNEI. V lost 3 bases and J lost 8, with 13 bases in between. This chain's CDR3 is CASSDGRRGGYTF. The DNA for the CDR3 is TGTGCCAGCAGTGATGGACGGCGGGGAGGCTACACCTTC.

This chain joins TRBV27 and TRBJ1-2; maybe TRBD1 (5 bases). The germline V gene encodes CDR1 MNHEY and CDR2 SMNVEV (reference sequence). Trimming cost V 6 bases and J 0 bases, with 8 bases left between them. The CDR3 totals 13 residues. CDR3 sequence: CASRVTANYGYTF. Written as DNA, the CDR3 is TGTGCCAGCAGAGTGACAGCTAACTATGGCTACACCTTC.